The 28 T cell receptor beta chains below all came from one sample that was sequenced in a study of T cells in localized non-small cell lung cancer. Assay used: immunoSEQ multiplex PCR; TCRdb lists only in-frame clones, some missing. The sample yields over 15,000 clones, 89% seen once. The specimen comprised peripheral blood, sampled before any cancer treatment. The receptors come from a female donor of 60 years or more with stage III squamous cell lung carcinoma.

The V and J genes are TRBV5-1 and TRBJ2-5, with D possibly matching TRBD2 (5 bases). This CDR3 contains 14 residues. Germline V gene sequence: CDR1 SGHRS, CDR2 YFSETQ. Trimming removed 1 base from V and 5 bases from J, with 12 bases in between. Here the CDR3 DNA reads TGCGCCAGCAGCTTGTCCTCTAGCCGGGAGACCCAGTACTTC. This gives the protein CASSLSSSRETQYF.

This sequence joins TRBV7-8 and TRBJ2-1, with D possibly being TRBD1 or TRBD2 (5 bases each). V lost 5 bases and J lost 9, with 23 bases in between. CDR1 SGHVS and CDR2 FQNEAQ come from the germline V gene. This CDR3 spans 16 amino acids. CDR3 loop: CASSPKGTRSLIEQFF. The CDR3 DNA reads as TGTGCCAGCAGCCCGAAGGGGACGCGTAGCCTCATTGAGCAGTTCTTC.

The chain employs TRBV7-9 and TRBJ2-3; 13 bases map to TRBD2. V trimming: 6 bases; J trimming: 3 bases; junction bases outside the gene matches: 6. The CDR3 totals 16 residues. From germline, CDR1 is SEHNR and CDR2 FQNEAQ (reference sequence). CDR3 nucleotides: TGTGCCAGCAGTTCGTTGACTAGCGGGGGGACAGATACGCAGTATTTT. Protein: CASSSLTSGGTDTQYF.

V is TRBV6-6 and J is TRBJ2-2, with 9 bases matching TRBD1. Germline values: CDR1 MNHNY, CDR2 SVGAGI (reference sequence). The CDR3 spans 16 residues. Unmatched junction bases numbered 10, after V lost 4 bases and J lost 7 bases. The CDR3 DNA follows: TGTGCCAGCAGTTCCCTCGGGACAGGGTTGGGCGGGGAGCTGTTTTTT. Translation: CASSSLGTGLGGELFF.

The chain employs TRBV5-1 and TRBJ2-2, with D unclear. The CDR3 extends over 14 amino acids. Germline V gene sequence: CDR1 SGHRS, CDR2 YFSETQ. Trimming left V 4 bases short and J 7 bases short, with 14 bases between. The CDR3 DNA is TGCGCCAGCAGCGCCGGATTTCTTGTCGGGGAGCTGTTTTTT. This translates into CASSAGFLVGELFF. Full variable domain (remainder filled in from reference TRBV5-1 and TRBJ2-2): KAGVTQTPRYLIKTRGQQVTLSCSPISGHRSVSWYQQTPGQGLQFLFEYFSETQRNKGNFPGRFSGRQFSNSRSEMNVSTLELGDSALYLCASSAGFLVGELFFGEGSRLTVL.

V and J are TRBV28 and TRBJ1-1, with TRBD1 matching 8 bases. CDR1 is MDHEN, CDR2 SYDVKM, per germline. V shed 6 bases and J 4 bases; nucleotides not matched to a gene: 4. This CDR3 region has 13 residues. Here the CDR3 DNA reads TGTGCCAGCAGCCTGGACAGGGTCACTGAAGCTTTCTTT. Translating gives CASSLDRVTEAFF.

The CDR3 coding sequence is TGTGCCAGCAGTGAATCAGGGTTCGGGGAGACCCAGTACTTC. Translated: CASSESGFGETQYF. The chain links TRBV25-1 to TRBJ2-5; tentative D call: TRBD1 (5 bases). The CDR3 is made up of 14 amino acids. V lost 1 base, J lost 5 bases, and 11 bases lay in between. The V gene's germline CDR1 is MGHDK and CDR2 SYGVNS.

V is TRBV18 and J is TRBJ2-5; D is undetermined. CDR3 size: 13 residues. Between the trimmed V and J ends, which lost 2 bases and 5 bases, there was a span of 9 bases. Germline V gene data show CDR1 as KGHSH and CDR2 as LQKENI. DNA of the CDR3: TGTGCCAGCTCACCAGGCGTGGCGGAGACCCAGTACTTC. It yields the protein CASSPGVAETQYF. The entire variable domain, with the rest obtained from reference TRBV18 and TRBJ2-5, is as follows: NAGVMQNPRHLVRRRGQEARLRCSPMKGHSHVYWYRQLPEEGLKFMVYLQKENIIDESGMPKERFSAEFPKEGPSILRIQQVVRGDSAAYFCASSPGVAETQYFGPGTRLLVL.

The rearrangement links TRBV4-2 to TRBJ2-5, with 16 bases that match TRBD2. In germline, CDR1 is LGHNA, CDR2 YNFKEQ. The V and J ends lost 6 bases and 3 bases, in that order; junction bases with no gene match: 7. The CDR3 is 17 amino acids. CDR3 loop: CASSLGLAGGQEETQYF. The CDR3 DNA sequence: TGTGCCAGCAGTCTGGGACTAGCGGGGGGGCAGGAAGAGACCCAGTACTTC.

V and J are TRBV19 and TRBJ1-1, with 9 nucleotides matching TRBD1. This CDR3 has 14 amino acids. The germline gives CDR1 LNHDA, CDR2 SQIVND (reference sequence). The J segment lost 6 bases and the V segment lost 5 bases, leaving 7 bases of the junction unmatched. CDR3 DNA: TGTGCCAGTAGTCCGGGACAGGGAGGCTCTGAAGCTTTCTTT. It specifies CASSPGQGGSEAFF.

The chain links TRBV30 to TRBJ2-1; the match to TRBD1 covers 9 bases. The CDR3 covers 14 residues. V trimming: 4 bases; J trimming: 9 bases; junction bases outside the gene matches: 10. The V gene's germline CDR1 is GTSNPN and CDR2 SVGIG (reference sequence). The CDR3 loop reads CAWTSGTGQIEQFF. In nucleotides, the CDR3 is TGTGCCTGGACTTCCGGGACAGGGCAGATTGAGCAGTTCTTC.

J is TRBJ1-6 and V is TRBV6-6, with D unclear. The V gene's germline CDR1 is MNHNY and CDR2 SVGAGI (reference sequence). CDR3 length: 16 amino acids. V lost 2 bases and J 0 bases, leaving 8 bases between the germline ends. CDR3 nucleotide sequence: TGTGCCAGCAGTTACGCGGGGAGCTCCTATAATTCACCCCTCCACTTT. Translating gives CASSYAGSSYNSPLHF.

V usage is TRBV9 and J usage is TRBJ1-4, with 11 positions matching TRBD1. Germline CDR1 is SGDLS and CDR2 is YYNGEE. The V segment lost 2 bases and the J segment 7 bases; nucleotides outside the gene matches: 1. The CDR3 is 14 residues long. CDR3 in DNA: TGTGCCAGCAGCGTCGGGACAGGGGGTGAAAAACTGTTTTTT. Its translation is CASSVGTGGEKLFF.

The rearrangement joins TRBV7-8 to TRBJ2-4; D could derive from TRBD1 or TRBD2 (6 bases each). The CDR3 is 16 amino acids. Germline V gene sequence: CDR1 SGHVS, CDR2 FQNEAQ. V gave up 1 base and J gave up 0 bases, with 10 bases separating them. CDR3 nucleotides: TGTGCCAGCAGCTTAGAGGGGGGTCTAGCCAAAAACATTCAGTACTTC. Amino acids: CASSLEGGLAKNIQYF.

The chain is built from TRBV28 and TRBJ2-1, with 11 bases lining up with TRBD2. Germline CDR1 MDHEN, CDR2 SYDVKM. The V gene end was trimmed by 1 base and the J gene end by 8 bases; junction bases not matched to a gene: 4. The CDR3 spans 15 residues. The CDR3, as DNA: TGTGCCAGCAGTTTATTGTCTAGCGGGAGGCATGAGCAGTTCTTC. Translating gives CASSLLSSGRHEQFF.

This CDR3 is CASSVTGDYNEQFF. In nucleotides, the CDR3 is TGTGCCAGCAGTGTGACGGGAGACTACAATGAGCAGTTCTTC. The genes are TRBV6-4 and TRBJ2-1; perhaps TRBD2 as D (6 bases). The CDR3 length is 14 residues. Germline V CDR1 and CDR2: MRHNA, SNTAGT. V was trimmed by 4 bases and J by 3 bases, leaving 10 bases between them.

The chain is built from TRBV18 and TRBJ2-6; 10 bases are shared with TRBD1. The V and J ends lost 5 bases and 0 bases, in that order; junction bases with no gene match: 10. The germline gives CDR1 KGHSH, CDR2 LQKENI. The CDR3 has 19 residues. The CDR3 bases are TGTGCCAGCTCAGGACAACCGGGACAGGGGACCTCTGGGGCCAACGTCCTGACTTTC. It specifies CASSGQPGQGTSGANVLTF.

The V and J genes are TRBV6-5 and TRBJ2-3; no firm D call. Germline V lookup: CDR1 MNHEY, CDR2 SVGAGI. V lost 6 bases to trimming and J lost 5 bases, with 18 bases between them. The CDR3 loop spans 15 amino acids. CDR3 in DNA: TGTGCCAGCAGAACCAGTTCCGGCCGGCAAGATACGCAGTATTTT. It specifies CASRTSSGRQDTQYF.

The chain carries TRBV5-8 and TRBJ2-5, with 7 bases aligning to TRBD1. Germline lookup yields CDR1 SGHTS and CDR2 YDEGEE. V shed 2 bases and J 2 bases; nucleotides not matched to a gene: 9. The CDR3 extends over 16 amino acids. CDR3 sequence reads: CASSFVWDSLQETQYF. Here the CDR3 DNA reads TGTGCCAGCAGCTTCGTCTGGGACAGCCTTCAAGAGACCCAGTACTTC.

The chain links TRBV6-4 to TRBJ1-2; D ambiguous. CDR3 length equals 13 residues. Germline V lookup: CDR1 MRHNA, CDR2 SNTAGT. V lost 5 bases to trimming and J lost 0 bases, with 7 bases between them. The CDR3 here is CASSIGANYGYTF. CDR3 nucleotides: TGTGCCAGCAGTATCGGGGCTAACTATGGCTACACCTTC.

The CDR3, as DNA: TGTGCCAGCAGACGGGGGACTGAAGCTTTCTTT. Translation gives CASRRGTEAFF. The chain uses TRBV5-6 and TRBJ1-1; possible D gene TRBD1, 5 bases. The CDR3 totals 11 residues. With 5 bases removed from V and 5 bases from J, the gap between germline ends came to 7 bases. Germline V gene sequence: CDR1 SGHDT, CDR2 YYEEEE.

The rearrangement links TRBV14 to TRBJ1-6; D is unresolved. V was clipped by 1 base and J by 3 bases, with 16 bases between them. Germline CDR1 is SGHDN and CDR2 is FVKESK. The length of the CDR3 is 18 residues. Here the CDR3 reads CASSQVLGGSNYNSPLHF. Written as DNA, the CDR3 is TGTGCCAGCAGCCAAGTACTGGGAGGGTCCAACTATAATTCACCCCTCCACTTT.

The table lists this clone with a few counts. This chain joins TRBV4-2 and TRBJ1-3; D unresolved. This CDR3 region has 13 residues. CDR1 is LGHNA and CDR2 is YNFKEQ in the germline V gene. V lost 1 base and J lost 4, with 5 bases in between. CDR3 in amino acids: CASSQVDGNTIYF. The CDR3 coding sequence is TGTGCCAGCAGCCAAGTAGACGGAAACACCATATATTTT.

The chain recombines TRBV7-3 with TRBJ2-3; 7 nucleotides align to TRBD2. The germline V gene has CDR1 SGHTA and CDR2 FQGTGA. There are 15 residues in the CDR3. V was clipped by 3 bases and J by 0 bases; unmatched bases: 3. The CDR3 nucleotides read TGTGCCAGCAGCTTGGGGGGGACTAGCACAGATACGCAGTATTTT. It translates to CASSLGGTSTDTQYF. Looking up the rest from reference TRBV7-3 and TRBJ2-3 gives the full variable domain: GAGVSQTPSNKVTEKGKYVELRCDPISGHTALYWYRQSLGQGPEFLIYFQGTGAADDSGLPNDRFFAVRPEGSVSTLKIQRTERGDSAVYLCASSLGGTSTDTQYFGPGTRLTVL.

V gene TRBV30 combines with J gene TRBJ1-2; no definite D call. The CDR3 loop spans 14 amino acids. The ends were cut back, 2 bases at V and 4 bases at J, with 14 bases in the middle. Germline CDR1 reads GTSNPN; CDR2 reads SVGIG (reference sequence). CDR3 loop: CAWSNGRVGYGYTF. The DNA of the CDR3 is TGTGCCTGGAGTAATGGGAGGGTGGGCTATGGCTACACCTTC. Filled out from reference TRBV30 and TRBJ1-2, the complete variable domain reads SQTIHQWPATLVQPVGSPLSLECTVEGTSNPNLYWYRQAAGRGLQLLFYSVGIGQISSEVPQNLSASRPQDRQFILSSKKLLLSDSGFYLCAWSNGRVGYGYTFGSGTRLTVV.

The rearrangement uses TRBV10-3 and TRBJ1-5; the D gene is possibly TRBD1 (5 bases). Germline CDR1 and CDR2: ENHRY and SYGVKD. Between the trimmed V and J ends, which lost 0 bases and 6 bases, there was a span of 6 bases. The CDR3 has 13 amino acids. CDR3 loop: CAISESTGQPQHF. CDR3 coding DNA: TGTGCCATCAGTGAGTCTACAGGTCAGCCCCAGCATTTT.

This chain connects TRBV4-1 to TRBJ1-5; 7 bases fit TRBD1. The J segment lost 0 bases and the V segment lost 2 bases, leaving 4 bases of the junction unmatched. There are 16 residues in the CDR3. The germline CDR1 and CDR2 sequences are MGHRA and YSYEKL. This CDR3 is CASSQITGVSNQPQHF. The DNA of the CDR3 is TGCGCCAGCAGCCAAATTACAGGGGTTAGCAATCAGCCCCAGCATTTT.

The V call is TRBV5-6, the J call TRBJ1-2; unclear D gene. There are 14 residues in the CDR3. The V gene's germline CDR1 is SGHDT and CDR2 YYEEEE. The ends were cut back, 0 bases at V and 8 bases at J, with 14 bases in the middle. The CDR3 here is CASSLDGHQWGYTF. The CDR3, as DNA: TGTGCCAGCAGCTTGGACGGGCATCAGTGGGGCTACACCTTC.